The clone carrying this T cell receptor (beta chain) was found many times. The sample belongs to a study of identical twins. TCRdb used MiXCR to reprocess the 5' RACE reads, holding one entry per CDR3 protein. The sample includes roughly 700,000 distinct CDR3 sequences, around 8.3% of them seen just once. The CDR3 contains 13 residues. CDR1 and CDR2 (germline): SGHRS, YFSETQ. V dropped 0 bases and J dropped 5 bases, with 9 bases sitting between them. The same specimen was also included in a second study, on yellow fever vaccine responses in identical twins.

The chain couples TRBV5-1 to TRBJ2-7; D remains ambiguous. The TCR comes from a woman aged 18-29 years in good health. Sequenced sample: PBMCs. In DNA, the CDR3 is TGCGCCAGCAGCTTGGAAGGGTTCCACGAGCAGTACTTC. This translates into CASSLEGFHEQYF.